The 29 T cell receptor beta chains below were found in one sample sequenced in a study of blood T cells in healthy people across ages. Through a sample-barcoded 5' primer and a J-beta primer mix, a second PCR was run for about 6 to 11 cycles. TCRdb itself ran the 5' RACE reads through MiXCR, one entry per CDR3 protein. This table has about 670,000 distinct CDR3 sequences, over 40% appearing once. The sequenced sample consisted of blood. These receptors were obtained from a woman aged 80 or over in good health.

This clonotype was found once. The chain couples TRBV20-1 to TRBJ2-7; TRBD2 matches at 7 bases. With 3 bases clipped from V and 2 bases from J, the junction kept 10 bases outside the gene matches. The CDR3 is made up of 15 amino acids. Germline V lookup: CDR1 DFQATT, CDR2 SNEGSKA (reference sequence). The CDR3 coding sequence is TGCAGTGCTAGCTCCCCCTTGGGGGGGGCCTACGAGCAGTACTTC. This sequence encodes CSASSPLGGAYEQYF.

There are many counts of this clonotype. The V call is TRBV12-3 or TRBV12-4, the J call TRBJ2-2; a weak D match, TRBD2 (5 bases). The CDR3 has 15 residues. V was shortened by 3 bases and J by 5 bases, with 13 bases between the two germline ends. The CDR3 nucleotides are TGTGCCAGCAGTTTGGGCATGGCGGGTACCGGGGAGCTGTTTTTT. Its protein is CASSLGMAGTGELFF.

The gene calls are TRBV20-1 and TRBJ1-6, with D perhaps matching TRBD1 (5 bases). CDR3 length: 15 residues. Between the trimmed V and J ends, which lost 0 bases and 3 bases, there was a span of 9 bases. Germline V gives CDR1 DFQATT, CDR2 SNEGSKA (reference sequence). CDR3 DNA: TGCAGTGCTAGAGATGGGGGGTTCTATAATTCACCCCTCCACTTT. It translates to CSARDGGFYNSPLHF.

Note on this clonotype: Germline and junction disagree at one end, which may indicate a read error. This chain joins TRBV7-2 and TRBJ2-1; weak D call: TRBD2 (6 bases). Germline V gene lookup returns CDR1 SGHTA and CDR2 FQGNSA. The CDR3 loop spans 14 amino acids. The CDR3 sequence is CASILGLGLNEQFF. The CDR3 DNA reads TGTGCCAGCATCTTAGGGCTGGGACTGAATGAGCAGTTCTTC.

This clonotype showed up many times. This chain joins TRBV7-2 and TRBJ2-1; D may be TRBD2 (7 bases). The germline V gene has CDR1 SGHTA and CDR2 FQGNSA. The CDR3 length is 16 residues. Trimming left V 3 bases short and J 0 bases short, with 12 bases between. CDR3 bases: TGTGCCAGCAGCTTGGAGGGGGGGAGCTCCTACAATGAGCAGTTCTTC. Its protein is CASSLEGGSSYNEQFF.

V usage is TRBV10-2 and J usage is TRBJ1-3; the D gene is possibly TRBD1 (5 bases). The CDR3 extends over 11 amino acids. V was trimmed by 7 bases and J by 7 bases, leaving 8 bases between them. Germline CDR1 WSHSY, CDR2 SAAADI. CDR3 bases: TGCGCCAGCATGACAGCTAACACCATATATTTT. It specifies CASMTANTIYF.

Details on this clonotype: This may stem from a read error, because a much larger clone lies one nucleotide away. J is TRBJ2-5 and V is TRBV28; D not resolved. Trimming shortened V by 4 bases and J by 11 bases, and 23 bases separated the two germline ends. Germline-derived CDR1 and CDR2 are MDHEN and SYDVKM. The CDR3 is made up of 15 amino acids. The CDR3 is CASSYDFSSYNEQYF. CDR3 coding DNA: TGTGCCAGCAGTTACGACTTCAGCTCCTACAATGAGCAGTACTTC.

This clonotype was recorded many times. The chain recombines TRBV29-1 with TRBJ2-3; 8 positions agree with TRBD2. From germline, CDR1 is SQVTM and CDR2 ANQGSEA. The CDR3 sequence is 14 residues long. V lost 5 bases, J lost 6 bases, and 10 bases stayed unmatched. The CDR3 spells CSVLGGALGDTQYF. Here the CDR3 DNA reads TGCAGCGTTCTCGGGGGGGCCCTTGGGGATACGCAGTATTTT.

The V and J genes are TRBV20-1 and TRBJ2-1; D perhaps matches TRBD2 (5 bases). The V end was cut by 1 base, the J end by 6 bases, with 16 bases between. The CDR3 consists of 15 residues. CDR1 and CDR2 from the germline V gene are DFQATT and SNEGSKA (reference sequence). The CDR3 bases are TGCAGTGCTAGAGTCCCTAGCCAATCATTCAATGAGCAGTTCTTC. Its protein is CSARVPSQSFNEQFF.

A remark on this clonotype: A much larger clone sits a single nucleotide away, making a read error possible. This chain links TRBV6-2 or TRBV6-3 with TRBJ2-1; the D gene is possibly TRBD1 (6 bases). Germline V lookup: CDR1 MNHEY, CDR2 SVGEGT. The CDR3 covers 16 residues. Here the CDR3 DNA reads TGTGCCAGCAGTTTAAACAGGGACGTTGGGTACAATAAGCAGTTCTTC. Its translation: CASSLNRDVGYNKQFF.

The table lists this clonotype with a count of one. The V and J genes are TRBV5-1 and TRBJ2-3, with TRBD2 matching 8 bases. After removal of 0 bases from V and 2 bases from J, the junction contained 5 bases not matched to a gene. Germline V gives CDR1 SGHRS, CDR2 YFSETQ. The CDR3 totals 16 residues. CDR3 nucleotide sequence: TGCGCCAGCAGCTTGGTAACTAGCGGCCTCACAGATACGCAGTATTTT. Translation: CASSLVTSGLTDTQYF. Based on the CDR3 plus reference TRBV5-1 and TRBJ2-3, the full variable domain is KAGVTQTPRYLIKTRGQQVTLSCSPISGHRSVSWYQQTPGQGLQFLFEYFSETQRNKGNFPGRFSGRQFSNSRSEMNVSTLELGDSALYLCASSLVTSGLTDTQYFGPGTRLTVL.

This clonotype was detected only a few times. The chain employs TRBV18 and TRBJ1-5; D perhaps matches TRBD1 (6 bases). The CDR3 is 15 amino acids. Germline lookup yields CDR1 KGHSH and CDR2 LQKENI. Trimming took 3 bases from V and 10 from J, leaving 19 bases between them. The CDR3 DNA sequence: TGTGCCAGCTCACCCACAGGGACCTCCGGGGAACCCCAGCATTTT. It specifies CASSPTGTSGEPQHF.

About this clonotype: At one boundary the junction diverges from the germline segment, which might be a read error. This chain uses TRBV4-2 with TRBJ2-1; no reliable D call. The germline V gene encodes CDR1 LGHNA and CDR2 YNFKEQ. The CDR3 has 14 residues. CDR3 sequence: CACSPADRCNEQFF. CDR3 coding DNA: TGTGCCTGCAGCCCGGCGGACCGCTGCAATGAGCAGTTCTTC.

To note about this clonotype: Relative to the germline gene, one junction end is altered; a read error may explain this. The V call is TRBV6-6, the J call TRBJ1-2; tentatively, D is TRBD1 (6 bases). Germline CDR1 is MNHNY and CDR2 is SVGAGI (reference sequence). This CDR3 comprises 15 residues. CDR3 sequence reads: CASSSQGTGTYGHTF. The CDR3 DNA reads as TGTGCCAGCAGCTCACAAGGTACAGGGACCTATGGCCACACCTTC.

The chain recombines TRBV6-5 with TRBJ1-2, with D tentatively TRBD1 (5 bases). Germline V gene sequence: CDR1 MNHEY, CDR2 SVGAGI. Trimming shortened V by 0 bases and J by 0 bases, and 8 bases separated the two germline ends. The CDR3 is 15 residues long. The CDR3 protein is CASSYSRGANYGYTF. The CDR3 DNA sequence: TGTGCCAGCAGTTACTCCCGGGGGGCTAACTATGGCTACACCTTC.

The chain carries TRBV7-2 and TRBJ1-2; 9 positions agree with TRBD1. The germline V gene encodes CDR1 SGHTA and CDR2 FQGNSA. CDR3 length: 15 residues. The V gene end was trimmed by 6 bases and the J gene end by 8 bases; junction bases not matched to a gene: 13. CDR3 in amino acids: CASSDRRTGGFGYTF. DNA of the CDR3: TGTGCCAGCAGTGACCGTCGCACAGGGGGCTTCGGCTACACCTTC.

The chain combines TRBV2 with TRBJ1-4; no reliable D call. Deletions cut 2 bases from V and 0 bases from J, with 16 bases between. Per the germline V gene, CDR1 is SNHLY and CDR2 is FYNNEI. The CDR3 has 18 residues. The CDR3 loop is CASSEKEFGVATNEKLFF. As DNA, the CDR3 is TGTGCCAGCAGTGAAAAAGAGTTTGGGGTTGCAACTAATGAAAAACTGTTTTTT.

This clonotype has a handful of counts. The chain carries TRBV6-5 and TRBJ2-3, with D possibly being TRBD2 (5 bases). The germline V and J ends were trimmed by 1 base and 7 bases, with 15 bases remaining between them. CDR3 length equals 15 residues. Looked up from germline, CDR1 is MNHEY and CDR2 is SVGAGI. The CDR3 loop is CASSYWRPPGNTQYF. The CDR3 DNA sequence: TGTGCCAGCAGTTACTGGCGACCCCCCGGGAATACGCAGTATTTT.

The chain links TRBV5-6 to TRBJ2-5; a possible D gene is TRBD1 (5 bases). CDR3 length: 14 amino acids. Trimming removed 2 bases at V and 4 bases at J, with 12 bases between. Germline values: CDR1 SGHDT, CDR2 YYEEEE. CDR3 DNA: TGTGCCAGCAGCTTAGAGGTTCAGGGAGAGACCCAGTACTTC. Its protein product is CASSLEVQGETQYF.

The chain is built from TRBV5-1 and TRBJ2-3, with TRBD1 matching over 7 bases. J was trimmed by 1 base and V by 4 bases; bases with no gene match: 6. The CDR3 is made up of 15 amino acids. The germline CDR1 and CDR2 sequences are SGHRS and YFSETQ. For the CDR3, the DNA is TGCGCCAGCAGCCCGGACAGGTTGGGCACAGATACGCAGTATTTT. Its translation: CASSPDRLGTDTQYF.

This clonotype occurred a few times. V is TRBV10-3 and J is TRBJ1-5; D not resolved. The germline gives CDR1 ENHRY, CDR2 SYGVKD. The CDR3 sequence is 14 residues long. V lost 2 bases, J lost 2 bases, and 7 bases lay in between. CDR3 residues: CAISEAGGNQPQHF. CDR3 DNA: TGTGCCATCAGTGAGGCCGGGGGCAATCAGCCCCAGCATTTT.

This sequence joins TRBV6-2 or TRBV6-3 and TRBJ2-5; D is unclear. This CDR3 has 16 amino acids. The V end lost 0 bases, the J end lost 11 bases, and 22 bases lay between the germline ends. Germline V lookup: CDR1 MNHEY, CDR2 SVGEGT. CDR3 amino acids: CASSYSISTLSNEQYF. The CDR3 nucleotides read TGTGCCAGCAGTTACTCGATAAGCACTTTAAGCAATGAGCAGTACTTC.

As concerns this clonotype: Possible read error: a much larger clone is one base away. For the CDR3, the DNA is TGTGCCAGCAGCCGACCAGGGACAGACACCCGGGAGCTGTTTTTT. It translates to CASSRPGTDTRELFF. The chain combines TRBV6-6 with TRBJ2-2; TRBD1 agrees at 7 bases. The CDR3 length is 15 residues. Germline values: CDR1 MNHNY, CDR2 SVGAGI (reference sequence).

This clonotype was seen only a few times. This chain uses TRBV5-1 with TRBJ2-7; no definite D call. The CDR3 is 14 amino acids. The V end lost 0 bases, the J end lost 6 bases, and 13 bases lay between the germline ends. Germline CDR1 is SGHRS and CDR2 is YFSETQ. CDR3 DNA sequence: TGCGCCAGCAGCTTGGAGCCGTCTTTGGGCGAGCAGTACTTC. This translates into CASSLEPSLGEQYF.

This clonotype was recorded many times. The CDR3 coding sequence is TGTGCCAGCAGCCTAGGTGAGGCGGCAGATACGCAGTATTTT. Protein sequence: CASSLGEAADTQYF. This sequence joins TRBV11-3 and TRBJ2-3, with unresolved D. This CDR3 has 14 amino acids. Trimming removed 5 bases from V and 4 bases from J, with 13 bases in between. Germline CDR1 SGHNT, CDR2 YENEEA.

In its sample, this clonotype was seen a few times. The chain links TRBV7-2 to TRBJ2-1, with a tentative D call TRBD2 (5 bases). V lost 4 bases to trimming and J lost 9 bases, with 10 bases between them. This CDR3 has 12 residues. Germline V gene sequence: CDR1 SGHTA, CDR2 FQGNSA. CDR3 sequence: CASSSQLVEQFF. CDR3 nucleotide sequence: TGTGCCAGCAGCTCACAACTAGTTGAGCAGTTCTTC.

This clonotype was observed many times. CDR3 in DNA: TGCAGCGCCCAACAGGGGAACAATGAGCAGTTCTTC. Residues: CSAQQGNNEQFF. V usage is TRBV29-1 and J usage is TRBJ2-1; TRBD1 agrees at 7 bases. Germline assignment: CDR1 SQVTM and CDR2 ANQGSEA. V gave up 7 bases and J gave up 5 bases; unmatched junction bases: 5. The CDR3 runs 12 residues.

With regard to this clonotype: Sequence at one end of the junction differs from germline and may be a read error. V is TRBV7-2 and J is TRBJ2-7; D ambiguous. The CDR3 runs 13 residues. The germline CDR1 and CDR2 sequences are SGHTA and FQGNSA. For the CDR3, the DNA is TGCGCCAGCAGCGACCAGTTATTGAGGGAGCAGTACTTC. Protein sequence: CASSDQLLREQYF.

The chain combines TRBV7-8 with TRBJ2-1; either TRBD1 or TRBD2 may fit D (6 bases each). CDR1 and CDR2 (germline): SGHVS, FQNEAQ. The CDR3 covers 14 residues. The V and J ends lost 2 bases and 8 bases respectively, with 13 bases between them. The DNA of the CDR3 is TGTGCCAGCAGCTTACGGGGGCAGCGGGATGAGCAGTTCTTC. Its protein product is CASSLRGQRDEQFF.